These T cell receptor beta chains were read from a single sample in a study of control samples from healthy donors and cancer patients. Assay: immunoSEQ multiplex PCR; the TCRdb copy retains only in-frame clones and omits some. The data contain approximately 120,000 clones, 80% to 90% of them singletons. The sequencing sample was made of blood. Receptors were obtained from a man aged 55 to 69 in good health. Each CDR3 is given with its conserved first and last residue. A D gene is named only where the DNA matches it firmly. Not every row has a clone size; where given, it reads once, few, many or a size class.

d_gene: -; j_gene: TRBJ1-1; abundance: -; v_gene: TRBV18; CDR3aa: CASSPTGSGNTEAFF; CDR3nt: TGTGCCAGCTCACCAACAGGGTCTGGCAACACTGAAGCTTTCTTT
d_gene: TRBD2; j_gene: TRBJ2-1; abundance: -; v_gene: TRBV9; CDR3aa: CASSVGTSGGWEQFF; CDR3nt: TGTGCCAGCAGCGTCGGGACTAGCGGGGGGTGGGAGCAGTTCTTC
d_gene: -; j_gene: TRBJ1-2; abundance: -; v_gene: TRBV27; CDR3aa: CASSTGTVYNYGYTF; CDR3nt: TGTGCCAGCAGCACCGGGACGGTGTATAACTATGGCTACACCTTC
d_gene: -; j_gene: TRBJ1-4; abundance: -; v_gene: TRBV2; CDR3aa: CASSEGGRGAEKLFF; CDR3nt: TGTGCCAGCAGTGAAGGAGGGCGGGGAGCGGAAAAACTGTTTTTT
d_gene: -; j_gene: TRBJ2-6; abundance: -; v_gene: TRBV4-2; CDR3aa: CASSHRPSDTPNSGANVLTF; CDR3nt: TGTGCCAGCAGCCACCGGCCTTCGGATACTCCGAACTCTGGGGCCAACGTCCTGACTTTC
d_gene: TRBD1; j_gene: TRBJ1-2; abundance: -; v_gene: TRBV5-1; CDR3aa: CASSVGQAYGYTF; CDR3nt: TGCGCCAGCAGCGTGGGACAGGCATATGGCTACACCTTC
d_gene: TRBD1; j_gene: TRBJ2-4; abundance: -; v_gene: TRBV5-5; CDR3aa: CASSRDRGSVYIQYF; CDR3nt: TGTGCCAGCAGCAGGGACAGGGGGTCTGTATACATTCAGTACTTC
d_gene: -; j_gene: TRBJ1-6; abundance: few; v_gene: TRBV12-3/TRBV12-4; CDR3aa: CASSFVGSPLHF; CDR3nt: TGTGCCAGCAGTTTTGTTGGTTCACCCCTCCACTTT
d_gene: TRBD1; j_gene: TRBJ1-1; abundance: -; v_gene: TRBV6-5; CDR3aa: CASQTGVTEAFF; CDR3nt: TGTGCCAGCCAAACAGGGGTAACTGAAGCTTTCTTT
d_gene: -; j_gene: TRBJ2-7; abundance: -; v_gene: TRBV7-2; CDR3aa: CASSSIYEQYF; CDR3nt: TGTGCCAGCAGCTCTATCTACGAGCAGTACTTC
d_gene: -; j_gene: TRBJ2-2; abundance: -; v_gene: TRBV1; CDR3aa: CTSNKSGTGFAGELFF; CDR3nt: TGCACCAGCAATAAATCCGGGACAGGGTTCGCCGGGGAGCTGTTTTTT
d_gene: -; j_gene: TRBJ1-2; abundance: once; v_gene: TRBV2; CDR3aa: CASSGRGEVFGYTF; CDR3nt: TGTGCCAGCAGTGGAAGAGGGGAAGTCTTTGGCTACACCTTC
d_gene: -; j_gene: TRBJ1-3; abundance: -; v_gene: TRBV23-1; CDR3aa: CASGDRPPGNTIYF; CDR3nt: TGCGCCAGCGGAGACAGGCCACCGGGAAACACCATATATTTT
d_gene: -; j_gene: TRBJ2-3; abundance: -; v_gene: TRBV19; CDR3aa: CASSGWGSVRTDTQYF; CDR3nt: TGTGCCAGTAGTGGGTGGGGTTCGGTTCGGACAGATACGCAGTATTTT
d_gene: TRBD2; j_gene: TRBJ2-1; abundance: -; v_gene: TRBV9; CDR3aa: CASSVVASGDELDEQFF; CDR3nt: TGTGCCAGCAGCGTAGTCGCTAGCGGGGATGAATTGGATGAGCAGTTCTTC
d_gene: -; j_gene: TRBJ1-5; abundance: -; v_gene: TRBV1; CDR3aa: CTSSPRCPMGQPQHF; CDR3nt: TGCACCAGCAGCCCGAGGTGCCCGATGGGTCAGCCCCAGCATTTT
d_gene: -; j_gene: TRBJ1-1; abundance: -; v_gene: TRBV9; CDR3aa: CASSEGITTTEAFF; CDR3nt: TGTGCCAGCAGCGAAGGGATCACTACCACTGAAGCTTTCTTT
d_gene: TRBD1; j_gene: TRBJ2-1; abundance: -; v_gene: TRBV27; CDR3aa: CASNSHDRVNEQFF; CDR3nt: TGTGCCAGCAACTCACACGACAGGGTAAATGAGCAGTTCTTC
d_gene: -; j_gene: TRBJ1-5; abundance: -; v_gene: TRBV28; CDR3aa: CASSSASYYPDQPQHF; CDR3nt: TGTGCCAGCAGTTCGGCTTCATACTACCCAGATCAGCCCCAGCATTTT
d_gene: -; j_gene: TRBJ2-1; abundance: -; v_gene: TRBV2; CDR3aa: CASSEVRQGLAYNEQFF; CDR3nt: TGTGCCAGCAGTGAAGTAAGGCAGGGGTTAGCCTATAATGAGCAGTTCTTC
d_gene: -; j_gene: TRBJ1-5; abundance: once; v_gene: TRBV5-5; CDR3aa: CASSLDTGYVVQPQHF; CDR3nt: TGTGCCAGCAGCTTGGATACGGGATATGTTGTGCAGCCCCAGCATTTT
d_gene: -; j_gene: TRBJ1-5; abundance: once; v_gene: TRBV7-9; CDR3aa: CASSFQGGQPQHF; CDR3nt: TGTGCCAGCAGCTTCCAGGGCGGTCAGCCCCAGCATTTT
d_gene: -; j_gene: TRBJ1-5; abundance: -; v_gene: TRBV30; CDR3aa: CAFSRRGGNQPQHF; CDR3nt: TGTGCCTTTTCCCGGAGAGGTGGCAATCAGCCCCAGCATTTT
d_gene: TRBD2; j_gene: TRBJ2-3; abundance: -; v_gene: TRBV3-1/TRBV3-2; CDR3aa: CASRLAGVSDTQYF; CDR3nt: TGTGCCAGCAGGCTAGCGGGGGTCTCAGATACGCAGTATTTT
d_gene: -; j_gene: TRBJ1-1; abundance: -; v_gene: TRBV18; CDR3aa: CASSSVNTEAFF; CDR3nt: TGTGCCAGCTCGTCGGTGAACACTGAAGCTTTCTTT
d_gene: -; j_gene: TRBJ1-1; abundance: -; v_gene: TRBV2; CDR3aa: CASTLGRGNTEAFF; CDR3nt: TGTGCCAGTACCCTAGGGCGAGGGAACACTGAAGCTTTCTTT
d_gene: -; j_gene: TRBJ1-5; abundance: -; v_gene: TRBV30; CDR3aa: CAWSRQENQPQHF; CDR3nt: TGTGCCTGGAGCAGACAGGAGAATCAGCCCCAGCATTTT
d_gene: -; j_gene: TRBJ2-7; abundance: -; v_gene: TRBV11-2; CDR3aa: CASSLGESYEQYF; CDR3nt: TGTGCCAGCAGCTTAGGGGAGTCCTACGAGCAGTACTTC
d_gene: -; j_gene: TRBJ1-6; abundance: once; v_gene: TRBV7-9; CDR3aa: CASSLYSGPGNSPLHF; CDR3nt: TGTGCCAGCAGCTTATACAGCGGGCCGGGAAATTCACCCCTCCACTTT
d_gene: -; j_gene: TRBJ2-5; abundance: -; v_gene: TRBV19; CDR3aa: CASSTIPQETQYF; CDR3nt: TGTGCCAGTAGTACGATTCCCCAAGAGACCCAGTACTTC
d_gene: TRBD1; j_gene: TRBJ1-2; abundance: few; v_gene: TRBV5-8; CDR3aa: CASSSGQYGYTF; CDR3nt: TGTGCCAGCAGCTCGGGACAGTATGGCTACACCTTC